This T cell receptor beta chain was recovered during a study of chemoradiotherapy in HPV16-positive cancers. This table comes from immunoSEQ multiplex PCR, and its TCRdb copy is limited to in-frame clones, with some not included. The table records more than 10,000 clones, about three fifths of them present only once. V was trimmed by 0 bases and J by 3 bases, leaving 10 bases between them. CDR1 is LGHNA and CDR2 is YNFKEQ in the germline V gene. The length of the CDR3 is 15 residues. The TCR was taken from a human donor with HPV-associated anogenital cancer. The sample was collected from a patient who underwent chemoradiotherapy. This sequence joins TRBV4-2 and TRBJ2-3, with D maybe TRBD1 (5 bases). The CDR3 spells CASSQDPRVTDTQYF. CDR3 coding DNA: TGTGCCAGCAGCCAAGATCCCAGGGTGACAGATACGCAGTATTTT.